Listed below are T cell receptor beta chains from one sample, sequenced in a study of blood T cell repertoires in COVID-19. TCRdb's table, derived via immunoSEQ multiplex PCR, lists solely in-frame clones and lacks some. The top ten hold about 3% of the sample, which has 80,000 to 95,000 clones, approximately 90% seen once. The sequenced material came from peripheral blood. Source of these receptors: a woman between 45 and 65 years old with active or convalescent COVID-19. Both conserved end residues are part of each CDR3. The order of the fields is D gene, V gene, J gene, clone size, CDR3 DNA, CDR3 protein. The D gene is left open where the match is weak. Size is omitted from some rows. Given values are once, few, many or a class for expanded clones.

>NA|TRBV5-1|TRBJ2-7|NA
TGCGCCAGCAGCTTACAGGTCGCCTACGAGCAGTACTTC
CASSLQVAYEQYF
>NA|TRBV6-6|TRBJ1-1|NA
TGTGCCAGCGGCGAGGGGGTATACACTGAAGCTTTCTTT
CASGEGVYTEAFF
>TRBD1|TRBV5-4|TRBJ1-2|NA
TGTGCCAGCAGCTTGGTTACAGGGGGCTATGGCTACACCTTC
CASSLVTGGYGYTF
>NA|TRBV30|TRBJ1-1|NA
TGTGCCTGGAGTGTGGGGGCTGGTGAAGCTTTCTTT
CAWSVGAGEAFF
>TRBD2|TRBV6-4|TRBJ2-3|NA
TGTGCCAGCAGTGACTCGACGGGAGGATTGAATACGCAGTATTTT
CASSDSTGGLNTQYF
>NA|TRBV19|TRBJ2-1|NA
TGTGCCAGTAGTATAGCGGGGGGCGAGCTTAATGAGCAGTTCTTC
CASSIAGGELNEQFF
>NA|TRBV7-2|TRBJ1-2|NA
TGTGCCAGCAGCCTTCATATAGCCAACTATGGCTACACCTTC
CASSLHIANYGYTF
>TRBD1|TRBV7-2|TRBJ1-1|NA
TGTGCCAGCAGCCCAATAACCGGGACAGGAGGAACTGAAGCTTTCTTT
CASSPITGTGGTEAFF
>NA|TRBV13|TRBJ1-4|NA
TGTGCCAGCAGCTTCGGACAGAGTAATGAAAAACTGTTTTTT
CASSFGQSNEKLFF
>TRBD1|TRBV18|TRBJ2-1|NA
TGTGCCAGCTCACCTGGACAGGGCAGTGTGGGAAATGAGCAGTTCTTC
CASSPGQGSVGNEQFF
>TRBD1|TRBV6-6|TRBJ1-6|NA
TGTGCCAGCAGTTACCAACAGGGGGGAAATTCACCCCTCCACTTT
CASSYQQGGNSPLHF
>TRBD1|TRBV19|TRBJ2-7|NA
TGTGCCAGTAAACCCCTTTCGACAGGGGGTTCTGGAGAGCAGTACTTC
CASKPLSTGGSGEQYF
>NA|TRBV6-2/TRBV6-3|TRBJ1-2|NA
TGTGCCAGCAGTTACGTGGACAGCAACTATGGCTACACCTTC
CASSYVDSNYGYTF
>NA|TRBV6-6|TRBJ2-4|NA
TGTGCCAGCAATTCCGGGACACCCTTAGCCAAAAACATTCAGTACTTC
CASNSGTPLAKNIQYF
>TRBD1|TRBV27|TRBJ1-5|NA
TGTGCCAGCAGTTCCTGGGGACAGGGTAATCAGCCCCAGCATTTT
CASSSWGQGNQPQHF
>NA|TRBV7-2|TRBJ1-1|NA
TGTGCCAGCAGATTAGACAGGATTGAAGCTTTCTTT
CASRLDRIEAFF
>TRBD1|TRBV27|TRBJ1-1|NA
TGTGCCAGCAGTCCGGGACAGTCCGTTCCAGCTTTCTTT
CASSPGQSVPAFF
>NA|TRBV12-3/TRBV12-4|TRBJ1-1|NA
TGTGCCAGCAGTCCAGGGACAAACACTGAAGCTTTCTTT
CASSPGTNTEAFF
>NA|TRBV13|TRBJ1-2|NA
TGTGCCAGCAGCCCCCGTGGCGGATGGGGCTACACCTTC
CASSPRGGWGYTF
>TRBD2|TRBV7-6|TRBJ2-7|NA
TGTGCCAGCAGCACCGAACTAGCGGGGGGGTACGAGCAGTACTTC
CASSTELAGGYEQYF
>TRBD1|TRBV24-1|TRBJ1-5|NA
TGTGCCACCAGTGATCTGCCCCCCGGGGACAGTAATCAGCCCCAGCATTTT
CATSDLPPGDSNQPQHF
>TRBD1|TRBV7-2|TRBJ1-5|NA
TGTGCCAGCAGTATTCAGGGGGACCAGCCCCAGCATTTT
CASSIQGDQPQHF
>NA|TRBV7-9|TRBJ2-3|NA
TGTGCCAGCAGCTTATACCGCGGAGATACGCAGTATTTT
CASSLYRGDTQYF
>NA|TRBV5-1|TRBJ2-7|NA
TGCGCCAGCAGCACCACAGGCGATTTCTCCTACGAGCAGTACTTC
CASSTTGDFSYEQYF
>NA|TRBV2|TRBJ2-3|NA
TGTGCCAGCAGTGGGACTGGTGATACGCAGTATTTT
CASSGTGDTQYF
>TRBD1|TRBV6-5|TRBJ1-5|NA
TGTGCCAGCAGCGGGACAGGGGGAGATCAGCCCCAGCATTTT
CASSGTGGDQPQHF
>NA|TRBV12-3/TRBV12-4|TRBJ2-7|once
TGTGCCAGCAGTTTAGCGCCGGGCTACGAGCAGTACTTC
CASSLAPGYEQYF